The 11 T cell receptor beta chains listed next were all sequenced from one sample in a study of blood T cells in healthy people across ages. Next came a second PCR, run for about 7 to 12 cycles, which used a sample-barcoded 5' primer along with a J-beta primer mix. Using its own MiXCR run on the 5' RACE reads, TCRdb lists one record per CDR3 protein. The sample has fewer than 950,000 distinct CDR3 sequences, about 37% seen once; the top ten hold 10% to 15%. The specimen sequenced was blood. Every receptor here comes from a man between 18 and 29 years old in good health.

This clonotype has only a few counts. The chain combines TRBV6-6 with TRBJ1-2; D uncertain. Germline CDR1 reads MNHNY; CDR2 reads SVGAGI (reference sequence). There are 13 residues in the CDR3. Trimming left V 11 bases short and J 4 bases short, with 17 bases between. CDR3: CAAAGGSLYGYTF. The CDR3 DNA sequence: TGTGCCGCGGCTGGAGGGAGCCTCTATGGCTACACCTTC.

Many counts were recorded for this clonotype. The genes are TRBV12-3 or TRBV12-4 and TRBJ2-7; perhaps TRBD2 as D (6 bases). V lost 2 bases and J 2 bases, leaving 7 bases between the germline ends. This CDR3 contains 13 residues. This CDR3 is CASSLRETYEQYF. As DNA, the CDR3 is TGTGCCAGCAGTTTACGGGAGACCTACGAGCAGTACTTC.

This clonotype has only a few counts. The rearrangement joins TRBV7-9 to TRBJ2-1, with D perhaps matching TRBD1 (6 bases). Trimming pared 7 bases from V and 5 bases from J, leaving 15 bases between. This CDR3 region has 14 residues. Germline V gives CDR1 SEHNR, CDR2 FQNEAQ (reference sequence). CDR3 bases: TGTGCCAGCAAGCAACAGGGTAGTGACAATGAGCAGTTCTTC. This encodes CASKQQGSDNEQFF.

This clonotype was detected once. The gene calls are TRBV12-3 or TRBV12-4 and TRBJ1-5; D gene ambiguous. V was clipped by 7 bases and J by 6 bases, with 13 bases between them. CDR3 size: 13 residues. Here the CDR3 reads CASTPSGIQPQHF. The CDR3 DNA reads TGTGCCAGCACCCCTAGCGGGATTCAGCCCCAGCATTTT.

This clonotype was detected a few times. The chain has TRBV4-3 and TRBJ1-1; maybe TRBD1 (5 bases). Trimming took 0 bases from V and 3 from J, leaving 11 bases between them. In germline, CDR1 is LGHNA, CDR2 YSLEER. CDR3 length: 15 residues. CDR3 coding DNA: TGCGCCAGCAGCCAAGATACGGGGGGAGACACTGAAGCTTTCTTT. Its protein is CASSQDTGGDTEAFF.

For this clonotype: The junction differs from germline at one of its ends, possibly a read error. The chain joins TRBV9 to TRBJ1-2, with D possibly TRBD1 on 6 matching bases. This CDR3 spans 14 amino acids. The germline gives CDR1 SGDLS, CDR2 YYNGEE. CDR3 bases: TGTGCCAGCAGCGCACAGGGACCCCGCTATGACTACACCTTC. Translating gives CASSAQGPRYDYTF.

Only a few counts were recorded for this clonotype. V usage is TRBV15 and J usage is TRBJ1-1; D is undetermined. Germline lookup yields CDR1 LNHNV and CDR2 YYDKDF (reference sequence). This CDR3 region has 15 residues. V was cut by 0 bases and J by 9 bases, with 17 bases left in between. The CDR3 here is CATSRDPPGRPQAFF. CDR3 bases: TGTGCCACCAGCAGAGATCCTCCCGGCCGGCCACAAGCTTTCTTT. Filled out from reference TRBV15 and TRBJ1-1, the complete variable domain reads DAMVIQNPRYQVTQFGKPVTLSCSQTLNHNVMYWYQQKSSQAPKLLFHYYDKDFNNEADTPDNFQSRRPNTSFCFLDIRSPGLGDTAMYLCATSRDPPGRPQAFFGQGTRLTVV.

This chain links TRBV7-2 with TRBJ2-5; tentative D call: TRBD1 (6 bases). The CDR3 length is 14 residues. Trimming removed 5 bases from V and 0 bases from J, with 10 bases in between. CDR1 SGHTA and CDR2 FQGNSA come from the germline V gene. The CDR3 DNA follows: TGTGCCAGCAGCCAATACAGGGACCAAGAGACCCAGTACTTC. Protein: CASSQYRDQETQYF. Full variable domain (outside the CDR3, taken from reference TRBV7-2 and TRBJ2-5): GAGVSQSPSNKVTEKGKDVELRCDPISGHTALYWYRQSLGQGLEFLIYFQGNSAPDKSGLPSDRFSAERTGGSVSTLTIQRTQQEDSAVYLCASSQYRDQETQYFGPGTRLLVL.

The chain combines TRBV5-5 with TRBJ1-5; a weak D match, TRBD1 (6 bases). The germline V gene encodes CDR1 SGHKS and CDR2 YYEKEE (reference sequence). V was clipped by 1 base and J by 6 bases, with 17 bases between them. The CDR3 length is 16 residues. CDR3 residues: CASSLTDSLGAQPQHF. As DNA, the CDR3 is TGTGCCAGCAGCTTGACGGACAGTCTAGGCGCTCAGCCCCAGCATTTT.

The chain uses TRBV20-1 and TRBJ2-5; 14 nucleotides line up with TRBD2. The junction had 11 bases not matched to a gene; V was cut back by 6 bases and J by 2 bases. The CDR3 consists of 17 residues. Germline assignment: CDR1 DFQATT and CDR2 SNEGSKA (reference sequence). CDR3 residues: CSAPGLAGGTNQETQYF. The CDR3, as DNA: TGCAGTGCCCCCGGACTAGCGGGGGGCACCAATCAAGAGACCCAGTACTTC.

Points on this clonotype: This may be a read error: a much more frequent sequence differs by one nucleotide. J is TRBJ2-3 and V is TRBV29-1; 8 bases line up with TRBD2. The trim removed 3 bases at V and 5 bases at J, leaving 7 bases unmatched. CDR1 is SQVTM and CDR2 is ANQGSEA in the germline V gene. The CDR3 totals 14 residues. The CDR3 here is CSVEGGRGGDTQYF. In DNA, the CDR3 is TGCAGCGTTGAGGGCGGACGGGGGGGAGATACGCAGTATTTT.